A selection of T cell receptor beta chains follows, all from one sample in a study of regulatory T cells in long-lasting Graves disease. One entry per CDR3 protein results from TCRdb running MiXCR on the multiplex PCR reads. This sample has approximately 540,000 distinct CDR3 sequences, with 9.5% to 15% found just once. These data also formed part of another study, on T cells in Graves' hyperthyroidism and ophthalmopathy.

This sample comprised peripheral blood mononuclear cells (PBMCs), obtained at new diagnosis, from a patient treated with antithyroid drugs. The source of these receptors is a woman aged 30 to 39 with Graves disease. CDR3s include the opening cysteine and the closing phenylalanine or tryptophan. D genes are given only for firm matches. Clone size is not always given. Where it is, it says once, few, many or a class for expanded clones.

D | J | V | size | CDR3 | DNA
TRBD2 | TRBJ2-7 | TRBV7-9 | - | CASSLTSGHAFYEQYF | TGTGCCAGCAGCTTAACTAGCGGCCACGCCTTTTACGAGCAGTACTTC
- | TRBJ1-1 | TRBV3-1 | - | CASSLRSTEAFF | TGTGCCAGCAGCCTTAGGTCTACTGAAGCTTTCTTT
TRBD2 | TRBJ2-1 | TRBV29-1 | many | CSVPGPARGYEQFF | TGCAGCGTCCCGGGTCCCGCGCGGGGGTATGAGCAGTTCTTC
- | TRBJ1-4 | TRBV5-1 | many | CASSFSQGFEEKLFF | TGCGCCAGCAGCTTCAGTCAAGGTTTTGAGGAAAAACTGTTTTTT
TRBD2 | TRBJ2-7 | TRBV19 | many | CASTPSTGLAGVRYEQYF | TGTGCCAGTACCCCGTCGACGGGACTAGCGGGAGTTCGGTACGAGCAGTACTTC
- | TRBJ2-7 | TRBV9 | - | CASSVDQRAHSYEQYF | TGTGCCAGCAGCGTAGACCAGCGGGCTCACTCCTACGAGCAGTACTTC
- | TRBJ2-7 | TRBV28 | many | CASSPYYSSYEQYF | TGTGCCAGCAGTCCATACTACTCTTCCTACGAGCAGTACTTC
- | TRBJ2-2 | TRBV28 | many | CASSLLSADTGELFF | TGTGCCAGCAGTTTACTATCGGCGGACACCGGGGAGCTGTTTTTT
- | TRBJ1-4 | TRBV12-3/TRBV12-4 | many | CASMGSAGVGKLFF | TGTGCCAGCATGGGAAGCGCGGGGGTGGGAAAACTGTTTTTT
- | TRBJ2-1 | TRBV3-1 | many | CASSLGRWGFFYNEQFF | TGTGCCAGCAGCCTCGGACGTTGGGGGTTTTTCTACAATGAGCAGTTCTTC
- | TRBJ1-2 | TRBV11-2 | many | CASSLEAAETAGYTF | TGTGCCAGCAGCCTAGAGGCAGCCGAAACAGCAGGCTACACCTTC